Listed here are 2 T cell receptor beta chains from one sample, sequenced in a study of blood T cells in healthy people across ages. For the second PCR, which ran for about 7 to 11 cycles, a sample-barcoded 5' primer and a J-beta primer mix were used. TCRdb passed the 5' RACE reads through MiXCR, listing each CDR3 protein once. This table holds over a million distinct CDR3 sequences, 40% to 45% found once. Sequencing was performed on blood. The source of these receptors is a woman under 30 in good health.

This clonotype was observed a handful of times. The chain uses TRBV29-1 and TRBJ2-4; D is possibly TRBD2 (5 bases). With the DNA end fitting TRBJ2-7 better, the J assignment may be wrong. Germline assignment: CDR1 SQVTM and CDR2 ANQGSEA. The CDR3 has 11 amino acids. The CDR3 sequence is CSGDLRGEQYF. CDR3 bases: TGCAGCGGTGACCTCCGGGGCGAGCAGTACTTC.

A few counts support this clonotype. The junction and the germline gene differ at one end; a read error may be behind it. This sequence joins TRBV6-1 and TRBJ1-2; D call uncertain. This CDR3 has 13 amino acids. CDR1 is MNHNS, CDR2 SASEGT, per germline. CDR3 sequence: CASTNLGSYGYTF. DNA for the CDR3: TGTGCTAGCACCAATTTGGGGTCCTATGGCTACACCTTC.